This T cell receptor (beta chain) is from a study of T cells after yellow fever vaccination. Whole-study findings and limits: In FACS-sorted repertoires, abundant clonotypes from the bulk population could appear as contaminants.

This CDR3 spans 14 amino acids. In germline, CDR1 is SEHNR, CDR2 FQNEAQ (reference sequence). With 7 bases removed from V and 0 bases from J, the gap between germline ends came to 12 bases. On this clonotype: The antigen remains unidentified.

Template switching with 5'RACE generated the TCR cDNA and added a universal primer site and UMIs. One entry per CDR3 protein results from TCRdb running MiXCR on the 5' RACE reads. The sample contains some 99,000 distinct CDR3 sequences, 4.5% to 6% of which appear only once. This TCR derives from a man younger than 35 who received the YFV17D yellow fever vaccine. The genes are TRBV7-9 and TRBJ1-2; D is perhaps TRBD1 (5 bases). Sequencing was performed on CD8+ T cells sorted from PBMCs, taken 10 days after the yellow fever booster vaccination. CDR3 sequence reads: CASTKDSSNYGYTF. Here the CDR3 DNA reads TGTGCCAGCACTAAAGACAGCTCTAACTATGGCTACACCTTC.